This passage covers 8 T cell receptor beta chains from one sample sequenced in a study of T cells in Graves' hyperthyroidism and ophthalmopathy (dated by TCRdb to the late 2010s). Library generation was performed with multiplex PCR. Sequencing used an Illumina HiSeq 2000. The TCR beta CDR3 regions were amplified from RNA transcripts. The first round of RT-PCR for the TCR CDR3 was performed with the HTBI primer set and the Qiagen OneStep RT-PCR kit. TCRdb ran its own pipeline on the public reads, namely fastp trimming at Q25 and MiXCR clone calling, and kept in-frame beta chains. Each CDR3 protein appears once, grouped with its most common genes and DNA. The sample contains around 520,000 distinct CDR3 sequences, 13% to 15% of them found a single time. Under 20% of the sample goes to the ten largest clones. Material for sequencing was blood. These receptors were collected from a woman aged 18-30 years with Graves' hyperthyroidism.

The rearrangement links TRBV4-2 to TRBJ2-3; 8 bases line up with TRBD2. Germline CDR1 is LGHNA and CDR2 is YNFKEQ. The CDR3 spans 16 residues. V was clipped by 1 base and J by 0 bases; unmatched bases: 3. The CDR3 nucleotides are TGTGCCAGCAGCCAAGCTCCTAGCGGGAGCACAGATACGCAGTATTTT. Translation gives CASSQAPSGSTDTQYF.

At least ten counts were recorded for this clonotype. The chain is built from TRBV10-3 and TRBJ1-2, with D perhaps matching TRBD1 (5 bases). The V end lost 6 bases, the J end lost 2 bases, and 22 bases lay between the germline ends. Germline assignment: CDR1 ENHRY and CDR2 SYGVKD. The CDR3 runs 17 residues. CDR3 sequence reads: CAIRGTNAEPSNYGYTF. In DNA form, the CDR3 reads TGTGCCATCAGGGGGACGAACGCCGAACCTTCGAACTATGGCTACACCTTC.

The table lists this clonotype with many counts. The chain recombines TRBV19 with TRBJ1-1; 9 nucleotides agree with TRBD1. Germline-derived CDR1 and CDR2 are LNHDA and SQIVND (reference sequence). The trim removed 11 bases at V and 5 bases at J, leaving 9 bases unmatched. There are 13 residues in the CDR3. The CDR3, as DNA: TGTGCCTCAGATCGGACAGGGGAAACTGAAGCTTTCTTT. Residues: CASDRTGETEAFF.

On this clonotype itself: Since a much larger clone is just one base distant, this may be a read error. J is TRBJ2-3 and V is TRBV11-2, with D possibly being TRBD2 (6 bases). Germline CDR1 is SGHAT and CDR2 is FQNNGV. Trimming stripped 8 bases from V and 5 bases from J, with 17 bases between. The CDR3 length is 14 residues. The CDR3 sequence: CASAPVSGVDTQYF. Here the CDR3 DNA reads TGTGCCAGCGCCCCTGTCTCGGGGGTAGATACGCAGTATTTT.

About this clonotype: This may stem from a read error, because a much larger clone lies one nucleotide away. This chain uses TRBV27 with TRBJ2-7, with TRBD2 matching over 9 bases. Germline V gene data show CDR1 as MNHEY and CDR2 as SMNVEV (reference sequence). The CDR3 sequence is 20 residues long. With 3 bases clipped from V and 3 bases from J, the junction kept 21 bases outside the gene matches. The chain's CDR3 is CASSLHIWREGRYLGYEQYV. CDR3 DNA sequence: TGTGCCAGCAGTTTGCATATCTGGCGGGAGGGGAGATATCTGGGCTACGAGCAGTACGTC.

This clonotype has at least ten counts. The chain employs TRBV5-6 and TRBJ2-7; 7 bases align to TRBD2. The V gene's germline CDR1 is SGHDT and CDR2 YYEEEE. With V trimmed by 0 bases and J by 2 bases, 8 bases remained unmatched. This CDR3 comprises 16 residues. CDR3 nucleotide sequence: TGTGCCAGCAGCTTGGCCCTAAGCGGGATCGCCTACGAGCAGTACTTC. This sequence encodes CASSLALSGIAYEQYF.

This clonotype was seen ten or more times. CDR3 nucleotides: TGTGCCAGCAGTGAAGTTGGACTAGCGGGAGTAGAGACCCAGTACTTC. It translates to CASSEVGLAGVETQYF. The chain combines TRBV2 with TRBJ2-5, with 13 bases fitting TRBD2. Germline lookup yields CDR1 SNHLY and CDR2 FYNNEI. V lost 1 base, J lost 4 bases, and 3 bases stayed unmatched. The CDR3 covers 16 residues.

This clonotype was observed many times. V and J are TRBV6-2 or TRBV6-3 and TRBJ2-1, with 12 bases that match TRBD2. V was pared by 4 bases and J by 2 bases, with 6 bases of the junction left unmatched. Germline V CDR1 and CDR2: MNHEY, SVGEGT. There are 17 residues in the CDR3. This CDR3 reads CASSWASGREAYNEQFF. The CDR3 DNA follows: TGTGCCAGCAGTTGGGCTAGCGGGAGGGAGGCCTACAATGAGCAGTTCTTC.